This record covers a single T cell receptor (beta chain). This clone was counted once. The antigen it binds to is not known. Base qualities are not at hand, and no much larger clone is one base apart. The data originate from a study of T cell responses to AZD1222 COVID-19 vaccine (dated by TCRdb to the early 2020s). Context from the whole study: AZD1222 recipients with second doses at about 4 weeks or about 12 weeks were pooled, because spike-specific TCR depth and breadth did not differ between schedules. A total of 230 to 250 trial participants underwent TCR sequencing, of whom 207 received two doses of AZD1222 and roughly 25 received two doses of the MenACWY control vaccine. Enrollment into the trials was organized by age into subgroups of 18-55, 56-69 and 70-plus years, and those subgroups contained 148, 28 and 57 TCR-sequenced participants, respectively.

The paper as a whole reports these results and caveats: The 56-69-year group was small, and its depth increase did not reach significance, likely because of low power. Because no samples from the day 14 peak response were available, repertoires could be characterized only after the peak T cell response. CD4 TCRs associated with the vaccine covered the entire spike protein, and the dominant responses were in regions 160-218 and 743-854. Spike-specific TCR breadth and depth rose significantly after two AZD1222 doses compared with day 0 and with MenACWY recipients. Only six AZD1222 recipients were SARS-CoV-2 seropositive at baseline, limiting conclusions about previously exposed vaccinees. Participants were mostly white British, with more females than males. The authors suggested clonal diversity may have been underestimated. Reportedly, almost half of the unique spike-specific TCRs recognized epitopes lying outside the regions that are mutated in the B.1.351 and B.1.1.7 variants.

The CDR3 regions of human TCRbeta chains were subjected to immunosequencing. The authors processed their data as follows. TCRs in the repertoires were matched against a reference library of SARS-CoV-2-specific TCRs that had been generated with the MIRA antigen-specificity platform. Breadth meant the fraction of unique TCRs that were SARS-CoV-2-associated, whereas depth meant the fraction of total T cells that were SARS-CoV-2-associated. Each spike-specific TCR was assigned to its reactive spike region and to a CD4 or CD8 class using the MIRA data. Log10-transformed breadth and depth values were compared by one-way ANOVA with Sidak's multiple comparisons tests. In TCRdb, the immuneACCESS table is reduced to in-frame sequences with V and J assigned. These tables do not hold every clone; where another copy was compared, an unresolved V gene accounts for under half, and the others remain unexplained. V, J and clone size are taken as reported in that table, and D and trimming were inferred from the DNA itself. For this sample the table gives fewer than 150,000 clones, of which roughly 91% were detected only once. The top ten clonotypes cover 0.95% to 1.5% of the sample.

Including cysteine and phenylalanine, the CDR3 has 11 amino acids. Only the CDR3 part of the read is kept: 33 bases, read in frame from the first base. In the paper's terms, the time point label means: baseline before first vaccination. Vaccinee samples were obtained from the UK trials COV001 and COV002, which included a single-blind randomized controlled phase 2/3 trial of AZD1222 (ChAdOx1 nCoV-19) in healthy adults. For TCRbeta chain sequencing, PBMC samples were collected from trial participants at day 0 and at day 28 after the second dose. Recombination linked TRBV21-1 to TRBJ1-6. TRBV21-1 is noted as a pseudogene. This specimen consisted of peripheral blood, obtained on day 0 of AZD1222 vaccination. The receptor comes from an adult in good health. In nucleotide form, the sequence is TGTGCCAGCAGCAATGTACGGTCCCTCCACTTT. Translated, this is CASSNVRSLHF.